The 15 T cell receptor beta chains in this list originate from one sample, sequenced in a study of blood T cells in healthy people across ages (dated by TCRdb to the mid-2010s). Libraries came from 5' RACE. The data were produced on an Illumina HiSeq 2500. A second roughly 6 to 12 cycle PCR used a sample-barcoded 5' primer and a J-beta primer mix. TCRdb reanalyzed the raw reads on its own, using fastp at Q25 for trimming and MiXCR for clone calling, and kept in-frame beta chains. Rows with a matching CDR3 protein are joined into one entry that keeps the most common DNA and genes. This sample has approximately 1,000,000 distinct CDR3 sequences in its table, and more than 30% of those were observed once. Of the sample, about 12% falls within the top ten clones. Material for sequencing was blood. The receptors were gathered from a man aged 18 to 35 in good health.

This clonotype has only a few counts. The J gene is TRBJ2-1, the V gene TRBV19, with 7 positions matching TRBD1. V shed 6 bases, J shed 4 bases, and the junction held 9 bases outside the gene matches. Per the germline V gene, CDR1 is LNHDA and CDR2 is SQIVND (reference sequence). There are 15 residues in the CDR3. The CDR3 DNA follows: TGTGCCAGTAGCCTGGGACAGACATTTTACAATGAGCAGTTCTTC. Protein product: CASSLGQTFYNEQFF.

This clonotype was picked up a small number of times. The chain links TRBV21-1 to TRBJ1-2. TRBV21-1 is recorded as a pseudogene. The CDR3 consists of 11 residues. The CDR3 is CASSKSNGYTF. The CDR3 bases are TGTGCCAGCAGCAAGTCGAATGGCTACACCTTC.

This chain uses TRBV18 with TRBJ2-5; 9 bases line up with TRBD1. CDR1 and CDR2 (germline): KGHSH, LQKENI. With 6 bases clipped from V and 2 bases from J, the junction kept 7 bases outside the gene matches. The CDR3 is made up of 15 amino acids. The CDR3, as DNA: TGTGCCAGCTCGCCCGGACAGGGGATTCAAGAGACCCAGTACTTC. Amino acids: CASSPGQGIQETQYF. Full variable domain (remainder filled in from reference TRBV18 and TRBJ2-5): NAGVMQNPRHLVRRRGQEARLRCSPMKGHSHVYWYRQLPEEGLKFMVYLQKENIIDESGMPKERFSAEFPKEGPSILRIQQVVRGDSAAYFCASSPGQGIQETQYFGPGTRLLVL.

V usage is TRBV14 and J usage is TRBJ1-1, with 7 bases aligning to TRBD1. Germline V gene sequence: CDR1 SGHDN, CDR2 FVKESK. The CDR3 length is 14 residues. Unmatched junction bases numbered 4, after V lost 2 bases and J lost 4 bases. CDR3 sequence reads: CASSQTGEATEAFF. CDR3 nucleotides: TGTGCCAGCAGCCAAACAGGGGAGGCCACTGAAGCTTTCTTT.

V gene TRBV14 combines with J gene TRBJ2-4, with no clear D. The CDR3 is made up of 15 amino acids. Looked up from germline, CDR1 is SGHDN and CDR2 is FVKESK. V lost 3 bases and J 13 bases, leaving 22 bases between the germline ends. The CDR3 sequence: CASSQGLLVYNEQYF. The CDR3 bases are TGTGCCAGCAGCCAGGGCCTCCTCGTATACAATGAGCAGTACTTC.

There are a few counts of this clonotype. The gene calls are TRBV10-3 and TRBJ2-3; perhaps D is TRBD1 or TRBD2 (6 bases each). Trimming took 7 bases from V and 3 from J, leaving 11 bases between them. CDR3 length equals 13 residues. Germline CDR1 ENHRY, CDR2 SYGVKD. The CDR3 DNA reads TGTGCCATCAACGGGGGCTCAACAGATACGCAGTATTTT. Protein product: CAINGGSTDTQYF.

There are a few counts of this clonotype. This sequence joins TRBV18 and TRBJ2-1; TRBD1 matches 8 bases. This CDR3 contains 14 residues. J lost 6 bases, V lost 0 bases, and 1 base had no gene match. Germline CDR1 reads KGHSH; CDR2 reads LQKENI. This chain's CDR3 is CASSPPQGANEQFF. The CDR3 nucleotides are TGTGCCAGCTCACCACCGCAGGGGGCCAATGAGCAGTTCTTC.

This clonotype occurred a few times. CDR3 region: CASTNTGGESYTF. The CDR3, as DNA: TGTGCCAGCACCAATACGGGAGGCGAGAGCTACACCTTC. The chain carries TRBV12-3 or TRBV12-4 and TRBJ1-2; D remains ambiguous. V shed 7 bases and J shed 9 bases, with 18 bases lying between them. The CDR3 spans 13 residues.

This clonotype was seen a few times. The chain carries TRBV12-5 and TRBJ1-2; 9 bases fit TRBD1. J gave up 6 bases and V 2 bases, and 4 bases lay outside the gene matches. Per germline, CDR1 LGHNT and CDR2 FRNRAP. This CDR3 has 14 residues. The CDR3 loop reads CASGLTGTGNGYTF. In nucleotides, the CDR3 is TGTGCTAGTGGTTTGACCGGGACAGGGAATGGCTACACCTTC.

A few counts support this clonotype. V and J are TRBV20-1 and TRBJ1-5; D remains unclear. The CDR3 covers 14 residues. Germline V CDR1 and CDR2: DFQATT, SNEGSKA (reference sequence). V dropped 5 bases and J dropped 2 bases, with 13 bases sitting between them. Here the CDR3 reads CSALPPDGNQPQHF. The CDR3 bases are TGCAGTGCTCTTCCCCCGGATGGCAATCAGCCCCAGCATTTT.

A note on this clonotype: This may arise from a read error, as a much more abundant clone is one base away. The chain's CDR3 is CASSYEGIAYGYTF. As DNA, the CDR3 is TGTGCCAGCAGCTATGAAGGAATAGCCTATGGCTACACCTTC. The chain combines TRBV7-2 with TRBJ1-2; no firm D call. The CDR3 has 14 residues. The V end lost 4 bases, the J end lost 4 bases, and 13 bases lay between the germline ends. From germline, CDR1 is SGHTA and CDR2 FQGNSA.

J is TRBJ1-2 and V is TRBV7-9, with TRBD1 identical over 8 bases. V gave up 4 bases and J gave up 4 bases; unmatched junction bases: 8. CDR1 is SEHNR, CDR2 FQNEAQ, per germline (reference sequence). The CDR3 is made up of 15 amino acids. CDR3: CASSSPGTGSYGYTF. CDR3 DNA: TGTGCCAGCAGCTCCCCCGGGACAGGAAGCTATGGCTACACCTTC.

V and J are TRBV6-6 and TRBJ2-1, with a tentative D call TRBD1 (5 bases). The closer fit of TRBJ2-7 to the DNA end suggests the J call may be wrong. The CDR3 length is 16 residues. The germline CDR1 and CDR2 sequences are MNHNY and SVGAGI (reference sequence). The CDR3 DNA reads TGTGCCAGCAGGAGTCCAGGGTCCGATGATTTAGATGAGCAGTACTTC. Protein product: CASRSPGSDDLDEQYF.

This clonotype showed up just a few times. The rearrangement uses TRBV2 and TRBJ2-1; the D gene is possibly TRBD1 (5 bases). The germline V gene encodes CDR1 SNHLY and CDR2 FYNNEI. Between the trimmed V and J ends, which lost 8 bases and 5 bases, there was a span of 19 bases. The CDR3 has 15 residues. CDR3 in DNA: TGTGCCAGCTGTAGGGAACAGGCCAGAAACAATGAGCAGTTCTTC. This gives the protein CASCREQARNNEQFF.

This clonotype came up a few times. This chain connects TRBV27 to TRBJ2-2, with 8 bases fitting TRBD2. Trimming took 7 bases from V and 1 from J; bases not matched to a gene: 2. This CDR3 spans 14 amino acids. CDR1 MNHEY and CDR2 SMNVEV come from the germline V gene (reference sequence). CDR3 nucleotides: TGTGCCAGCAATCTAGCGGGGAACACCGGGGAGCTGTTTTTT. It codes for CASNLAGNTGELFF.